The text below deals with one T cell receptor (beta chain). The antigen is undetermined. The CDR3 runs 17 residues. The V end was cut by 4 bases, the J end by 6 bases, with 22 bases between. This record comes from a study of OX40 agonist ivuxolimab in advanced cancers. Individuals having autoimmune disease history or systemic immunosuppression were not enrolled. Study-wide points: Patients with a partial response at 0.1-3.0 mg/kg had among the lowest clonal expansion. Averaging showed that CD8+ T cells had more expanded clones than CD4+ did.

Method: immunoSEQ multiplex PCR; TCRdb's copy keeps in-frame clones and lacks some. The sample has about 77,000 clones, roughly 91% seen once. J is TRBJ1-5 and V is TRBV6-7; tentatively, D is TRBD1 (5 bases). TRBV6-7 belongs to the ORF category, with a function that is uncertain. The TCR sequence derives from an adult with an advanced solid tumor such as melanoma, head and neck, liver or kidney cancer. This material consisted of CD4+ or CD8+ T cells sorted from blood, taken in a trial of the OX40 agonist ivuxolimab. In DNA form, the CDR3 reads TGTGCCAGCAGTTCCCCCCACAATCGGACACTAATTCAGCCCCAGCATTTT. It specifies CASSSPHNRTLIQPQHF.